Listed here are 5 T cell receptor beta chains from one sample, sequenced in a study of shared clonotypes between healthy human individuals. Measured with immunoSEQ multiplex PCR; TCRdb has only the in-frame clones, and not every one. The sample consists of about 600,000 clones, 95% to 98% of them appearing once. Sequencing used naive CD4+ T cells sorted from blood. Subset indicated: CD45RA+ positively selected. Source of these receptors: a woman aged 25 to 39 in good health.

CDR3 loop: CASSWDLSTDTQYF. The CDR3 nucleotides read TGCGCCAGCAGCTGGGACTTGAGCACAGATACGCAGTATTTT. The J gene is TRBJ2-3, the V gene TRBV5-1; a possible D gene is TRBD2 (6 bases). The CDR3 length is 14 residues. V shed 3 bases and J shed 0 bases, with 8 bases lying between them. CDR1 SGHRS and CDR2 YFSETQ come from the germline V gene.

The rearrangement uses TRBV6-1 and TRBJ1-1, with D possibly TRBD1 on 6 matching bases. The germline CDR1 and CDR2 sequences are MNHNS and SASEGT. V was trimmed by 2 bases and J by 6 bases, leaving 7 bases between them. The CDR3 consists of 12 residues. CDR3 region: CASSERTAEAFF. For the CDR3, the DNA is TGTGCCAGCAGTGAACGGACAGCTGAAGCTTTCTTT.

The chain employs TRBV28 and TRBJ1-2, with D uncertain. Per the germline V gene, CDR1 is MDHEN and CDR2 is SYDVKM. Trimming took 10 bases from V and 6 from J, leaving 18 bases between them. The CDR3 is 13 residues long. CDR3 sequence reads: CATQVGPGDGYTF. The CDR3 coding sequence is TGTGCCACCCAGGTGGGCCCCGGCGATGGCTACACCTTC.

The chain links TRBV6-1 to TRBJ2-7; TRBD2 matches at 13 bases. V shed 6 bases, J shed 4 bases, and the junction held 6 bases outside the gene matches. The CDR3 runs 15 residues. The germline CDR1 and CDR2 sequences are MNHNS and SASEGT. CDR3 residues: CASSTSGRALYEQYF. The CDR3 nucleotides read TGTGCCAGCAGCACTAGCGGGAGGGCCTTGTACGAGCAGTACTTC.

J is TRBJ2-1 and V is TRBV6-6; D possibly corresponds to TRBD2 (5 bases). V was clipped by 5 bases and J by 11 bases, with 13 bases between them. This CDR3 contains 12 residues. Per the germline V gene, CDR1 is MNHNY and CDR2 is SVGAGI (reference sequence). As DNA, the CDR3 is TGTGCCAGCAGTCAGAAGCTAGCCCAGCAGTTCTTC. It yields the protein CASSQKLAQQFF.